Listed below are T cell receptor beta chains from one sample, sequenced in a study of blood T cells in healthy people across ages. TCRdb called the 5' RACE reads again in MiXCR, with one record for every CDR3 protein. Among fewer than 900,000 distinct CDR3 sequences listed, about 42% were seen once. Source material: blood. The source is a woman aged 60 to 75 in good health. CDR3s include the opening cysteine and the closing phenylalanine or tryptophan. Each record gives: V gene, J gene, clone size, D gene, CDR3 DNA, CDR3 protein. D genes are given only for firm matches. Only part of the rows carry a size: once, few, many, or a class if the clone is expanded.

>TRBV12-3/TRBV12-4|TRBJ1-5|NA|NA
TGTGCCAGCAGTTTAGGGCACTCTAAGGTAGAGCAGCCCCAGCATTTT
CASSLGHSKVEQPQHF
>TRBV9|TRBJ2-2|few|TRBD2
TGTGCCAGCAGCGTAGGGTCTAGCGGGACGAACACCGGGGAGCTGTTTTTT
CASSVGSSGTNTGELFF
>TRBV3-1|TRBJ2-5|NA|NA
TGTGCCAGCAGCCGAGTTATAGGCGGGGAGACCCAGTACTTC
CASSRVIGGETQYF
>TRBV28|TRBJ2-7|NA|TRBD2
TGTGCCAGCAGACCAAGGACCGGGACAGTACTAGCGGGATATAGGTCCTACGAGCAGTACTTC
CASRPRTGTVLAGYRSYEQYF
>TRBV28|TRBJ2-3|NA|NA
TGTGCCAGCAGTCCACCCCGCCAGGTGGCCACAGATACGCAGTATTTT
CASSPPRQVATDTQYF
>TRBV5-6|TRBJ2-5|NA|NA
TGTGTCAGCAGCTTGGACTACGGGTGGCAAGAGACCCAGTACTTC
CVSSLDYGWQETQYF
>TRBV3-1|TRBJ2-1|NA|TRBD1
TGTGCCAGCAGCCGAGACAGGGGGGGCTACAATGAGCGGTTCTTC
CASSRDRGGYNERFF
>TRBV20-1|TRBJ2-5|NA|TRBD2
TGCAGTGCGGCTCGGGAGGGCCCATCTGAGGAGACCCAGTACTTC
CSAAREGPSEETQYF
>TRBV4-3|TRBJ2-1|NA|TRBD2
TGCGCCAGCTGCCAACCAAGGGGAGGGGTCAATGAGCAGTTCTTC
CASCQPRGGVNEQFF
>TRBV7-2|TRBJ2-5|many|NA
TGTGCCAGCAGCTTATTTATTGTGGGGGGAAAGACCCAGTACTTC
CASSLFIVGGKTQYF
>TRBV9|TRBJ2-1|NA|TRBD2
TGTGCCAGCAGCGTAGTGGAGACTAGCGTCAATGAGCAGTTCTTC
CASSVVETSVNEQFF
>TRBV10-3|TRBJ2-1|NA|NA
TGTGCCTTCAGCGCTAAGGTCTCCCTCTCCTACAATGAGCGGTTCTTC
CAFSAKVSLSYNERFF